One sample yielded the 3 T cell receptor beta chains listed below, sequenced in a study of tumor and adjacent non-tumor tissue in lung cancer (dated by TCRdb to the late 2010s). RNA was isolated from bulk, unsorted tissue, and RNA quality was assessed with a NanoDrop ND-1000 and an Agilent 2100. The normal lung samples consisted of distant non-tumor tissue collected more than 3 cm from the tumor edge. The method behind the library was multiplex PCR. TCRdb lists the instrument as Illumina HiSeq 2500. Following protocols modified from ARM-PCR, the researchers constructed TCRbeta libraries through three rounds of nested PCR with primers (Table S4). TCRdb passed the public sequencing reads through fastp at Q25 and MiXCR, retaining productive beta sequences. Each entry merges the rows of one CDR3 protein and shows their most common DNA and genes. This sample has 100,000 or so distinct CDR3 sequences in its table, and roughly 78% of those were observed once. The ten biggest clones cover less than 40% of the sample.

Material: distant non-tumor lung tissue. The receptors here all came from a man aged 55 to 70 with small cell lung cancer.

Note on this clonotype: It may be a read error: a sequence one base away is much more abundant. This chain joins TRBV20-1 and TRBJ1-2; unclear D gene. V was clipped by 0 bases and J by 2 bases, with 13 bases between them. The CDR3 covers 15 residues. Germline V gene sequence: CDR1 DFQATT, CDR2 SNEGSKA (reference sequence). The CDR3 sequence: CSARDMAADNYGYTF. The CDR3 DNA is TGCAGTGCTAGAGATATGGCGGCGGACAACTATGGCTACACCTTC.

With respect to this clonotype: The CDR3 ends on some other residue instead of the conserved phenylalanine or tryptophan, so this is likely a read error. The limits of the CDR3 on the DNA are not certain, so only TCRdb's listed CDR3 is given. The V call is TRBV4-2, the J call TRBJ2-2. Germline values: CDR1 LGHNA, CDR2 YNFKEQ. The CDR3 spans 16 residues, counting both ends. CDR3: CASSLDLRANTGELFY.

In regard to this clonotype: Just one base apart from a much larger clone, this may be a read error. This rearrangement joins TRBV5-1 to TRBJ2-3, with 11 bases aligning to TRBD2. This CDR3 has 16 residues. In germline, CDR1 is SGHRS, CDR2 YFSETQ. The CDR3 DNA follows: TGCGCCAGCAGCTTACTTGGGACTAGCGGTACAGATACGCAGTGTTTT. Amino acids: CASSLLGTSGTDTQCF.